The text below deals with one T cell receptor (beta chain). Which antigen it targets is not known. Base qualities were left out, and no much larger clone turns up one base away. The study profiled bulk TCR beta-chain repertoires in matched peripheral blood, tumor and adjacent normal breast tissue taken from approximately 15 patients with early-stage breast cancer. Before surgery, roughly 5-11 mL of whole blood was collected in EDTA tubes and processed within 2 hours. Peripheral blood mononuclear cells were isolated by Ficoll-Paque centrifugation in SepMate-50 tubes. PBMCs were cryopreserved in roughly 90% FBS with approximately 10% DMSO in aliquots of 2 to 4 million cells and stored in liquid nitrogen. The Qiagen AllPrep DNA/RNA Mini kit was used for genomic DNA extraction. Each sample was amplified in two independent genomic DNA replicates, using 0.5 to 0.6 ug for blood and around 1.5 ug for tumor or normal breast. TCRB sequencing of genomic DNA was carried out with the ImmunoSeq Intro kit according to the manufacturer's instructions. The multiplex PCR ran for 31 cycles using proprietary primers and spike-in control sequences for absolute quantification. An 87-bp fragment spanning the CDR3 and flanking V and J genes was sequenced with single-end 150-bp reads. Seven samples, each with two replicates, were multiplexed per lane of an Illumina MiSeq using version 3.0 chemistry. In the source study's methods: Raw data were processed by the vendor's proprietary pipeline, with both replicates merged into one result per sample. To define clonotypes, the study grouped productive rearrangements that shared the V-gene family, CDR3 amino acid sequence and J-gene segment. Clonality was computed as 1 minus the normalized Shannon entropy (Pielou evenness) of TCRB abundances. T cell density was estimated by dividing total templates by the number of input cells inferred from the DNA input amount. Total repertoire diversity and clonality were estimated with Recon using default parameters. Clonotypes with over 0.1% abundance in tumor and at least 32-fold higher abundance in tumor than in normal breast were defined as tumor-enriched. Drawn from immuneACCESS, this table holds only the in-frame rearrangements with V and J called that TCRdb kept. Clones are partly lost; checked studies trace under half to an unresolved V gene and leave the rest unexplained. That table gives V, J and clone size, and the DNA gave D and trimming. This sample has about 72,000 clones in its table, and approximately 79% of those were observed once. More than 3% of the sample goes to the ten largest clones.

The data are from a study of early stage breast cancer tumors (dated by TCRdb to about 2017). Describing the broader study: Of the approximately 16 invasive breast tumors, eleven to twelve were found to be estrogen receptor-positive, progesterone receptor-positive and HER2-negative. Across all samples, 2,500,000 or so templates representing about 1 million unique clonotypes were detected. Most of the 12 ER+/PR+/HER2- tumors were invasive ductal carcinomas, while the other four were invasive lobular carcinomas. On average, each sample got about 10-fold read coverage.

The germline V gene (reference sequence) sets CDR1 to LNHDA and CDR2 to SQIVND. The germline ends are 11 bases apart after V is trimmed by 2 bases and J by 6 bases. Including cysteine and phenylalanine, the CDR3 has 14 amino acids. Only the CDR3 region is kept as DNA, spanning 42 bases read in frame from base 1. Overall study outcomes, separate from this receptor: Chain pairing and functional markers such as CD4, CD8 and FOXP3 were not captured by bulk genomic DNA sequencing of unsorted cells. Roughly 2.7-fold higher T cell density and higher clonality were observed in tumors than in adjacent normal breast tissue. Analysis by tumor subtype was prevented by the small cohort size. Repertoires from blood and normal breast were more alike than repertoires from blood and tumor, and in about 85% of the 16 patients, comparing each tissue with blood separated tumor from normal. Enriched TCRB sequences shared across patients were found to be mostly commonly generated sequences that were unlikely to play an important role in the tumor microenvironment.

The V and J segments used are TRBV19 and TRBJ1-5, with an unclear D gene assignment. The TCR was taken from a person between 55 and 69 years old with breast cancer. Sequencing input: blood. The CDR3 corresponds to CASSIFAAGQPQHF. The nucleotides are TGTGCCAGTAGTATATTTGCTGCCGGTCAGCCCCAGCATTTT. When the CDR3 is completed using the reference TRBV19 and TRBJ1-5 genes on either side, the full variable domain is DGGITQSPKYLFRKEGQNVTLSCEQNLNHDAMYWYRQDPGQGLRLIYYSQIVNDFQKGDIAEGYSVSREKKESFPLTVTSAQKNPTAFYLCASSIFAAGQPQHFGDGTRLSIL.